A selection of T cell receptor beta chains follows, all from one sample in a study of T cell clones after liver transplantation. The protocol was immunoSEQ multiplex PCR, while the TCRdb copy is restricted to in-frame clones and leaves out a portion. The sample carries over 100,000 clones, roughly four fifths recorded once. This sample comprised CD4+ T cells from blood, obtained before liver transplant. These receptors all stem from a human donor who received a liver transplant. Each CDR3 is given with its conserved first and last residue. The order of the fields is D gene, J gene, clone size, V gene, CDR3 DNA, CDR3 protein. A D gene is named only where the DNA matches it firmly. Where a row states a size, it is once, few, many or the class of an expanded clone; other rows omit it.

D gene: NA
J gene: TRBJ2-5
clone size: NA
V gene: TRBV7-2
CDR3 DNA: TGTGCCAGCAGCCTCTTCGGAGGGCGCGAGACCCAGTACTTC
CDR3 protein: CASSLFGGRETQYF

D gene: NA
J gene: TRBJ2-1
clone size: NA
V gene: TRBV5-1
CDR3 DNA: TGCGCCAGCAGCTCGCGGGGGCTTACAGCCTACAATGAGCAGTTCTTC
CDR3 protein: CASSSRGLTAYNEQFF

D gene: NA
J gene: TRBJ2-7
clone size: NA
V gene: TRBV19
CDR3 DNA: TGTGCCAGTTCTAGGACAGTACTTTACGAGCAGTACTTC
CDR3 protein: CASSRTVLYEQYF

D gene: TRBD2
J gene: TRBJ2-3
clone size: NA
V gene: TRBV4-1
CDR3 DNA: TGCGCCAGCAGCCAAGATGGAACTAGCGGGAAGGGCACAGATACGCAGTATTTT
CDR3 protein: CASSQDGTSGKGTDTQYF

D gene: NA
J gene: TRBJ1-5
clone size: NA
V gene: TRBV6-1
CDR3 DNA: TGTGCCAGCAGGCAAGGAATCTATAGCAATCAGCCCCAGCATTTT
CDR3 protein: CASRQGIYSNQPQHF

D gene: TRBD1
J gene: TRBJ2-3
clone size: NA
V gene: TRBV13
CDR3 DNA: TGTGCCAGCAGCCGAGGGACAGGGCACACAGATACGCAGTATTTT
CDR3 protein: CASSRGTGHTDTQYF

D gene: TRBD1
J gene: TRBJ1-5
clone size: NA
V gene: TRBV15
CDR3 DNA: TGTGCCACCAGCAGGGCGGGACAGGGACATCAGCCCCAGCATTTT
CDR3 protein: CATSRAGQGHQPQHF

D gene: TRBD2
J gene: TRBJ2-1
clone size: NA
V gene: TRBV6-1
CDR3 DNA: TGTGCCAGCATTAAAGGAGCGGGGGCGCACAATGAGCAGTTCTTC
CDR3 protein: CASIKGAGAHNEQFF

D gene: NA
J gene: TRBJ1-1
clone size: NA
V gene: TRBV7-2
CDR3 DNA: TGTGCCAGCAGCTCCAGGGGACCTCTCGGGGAGGCTTTCTTT
CDR3 protein: CASSSRGPLGEAFF

D gene: TRBD1
J gene: TRBJ2-7
clone size: once
V gene: TRBV12-5
CDR3 DNA: TGTGCTAGTGGTTTTTGGGGACAGGGTAGGTCATACGAGCAGTACTTC
CDR3 protein: CASGFWGQGRSYEQYF

D gene: NA
J gene: TRBJ1-2
clone size: few
V gene: TRBV16
CDR3 DNA: TGTGCCAGCAGCCCCCTCCCGGGCTACACCTTC
CDR3 protein: CASSPLPGYTF

D gene: TRBD1
J gene: TRBJ2-3
clone size: few
V gene: TRBV6-1
CDR3 DNA: TGTGCCAGCAGCCTACAGGGGGCTAGCACAGATACGCAGTATTTT
CDR3 protein: CASSLQGASTDTQYF

D gene: NA
J gene: TRBJ2-6
clone size: NA
V gene: TRBV13
CDR3 DNA: TGTGCCAGCAGCATACGGGGCTCTGGGGCCAACGTCCTGACTTTC
CDR3 protein: CASSIRGSGANVLTF

D gene: TRBD1
J gene: TRBJ1-2
clone size: NA
V gene: TRBV29-1
CDR3 DNA: TGCAGCGTTGGGGGGACAGGGGTCGGCTACACCTTC
CDR3 protein: CSVGGTGVGYTF

D gene: NA
J gene: TRBJ1-5
clone size: NA
V gene: TRBV15
CDR3 DNA: TGTGCCACCAGCAGAGAAAAGGGGGGACAGCCCCAGCATTTT
CDR3 protein: CATSREKGGQPQHF

D gene: TRBD1
J gene: TRBJ2-5
clone size: once
V gene: TRBV7-3
CDR3 DNA: TGTGCCAGCAGCTTCCTGACAGGGGAGACCCAGTACTTC
CDR3 protein: CASSFLTGETQYF

D gene: NA
J gene: TRBJ2-6
clone size: NA
V gene: TRBV7-6
CDR3 DNA: TGTGCCAGCAGCCCCGGACCCGGGACTTCCTCTGGGGCCAACGTCCTGACTTTC
CDR3 protein: CASSPGPGTSSGANVLTF

D gene: TRBD1
J gene: TRBJ2-2
clone size: NA
V gene: TRBV23-1
CDR3 DNA: TGCGCCAGCATCCCAGGACAGGGGGATCCTTTTCCCGGGGAGCTGTTTTTT
CDR3 protein: CASIPGQGDPFPGELFF

D gene: TRBD2
J gene: TRBJ2-1
clone size: NA
V gene: TRBV5-1
CDR3 DNA: TGCGCCAGCAGCCCAATAGCGGGGGGGCCGACGAATGAGCAGTTCTTC
CDR3 protein: CASSPIAGGPTNEQFF

D gene: NA
J gene: TRBJ2-5
clone size: NA
V gene: TRBV14
CDR3 DNA: TGTGCCAGCAGCCAAGATCGACAGCGTCAAGAGACCCAGTACTTC
CDR3 protein: CASSQDRQRQETQYF

D gene: NA
J gene: TRBJ2-3
clone size: NA
V gene: TRBV5-6
CDR3 DNA: TGTGCCAGCAGCTTGGTGGCTGCCACAGATACGCAGTATTTT
CDR3 protein: CASSLVAATDTQYF

D gene: NA
J gene: TRBJ2-7
clone size: few
V gene: TRBV6-1
CDR3 DNA: TGTGCCAGCACCCAGAGGGGGAATGTCTACGAGCAGTACTTC
CDR3 protein: CASTQRGNVYEQYF

D gene: NA
J gene: TRBJ1-6
clone size: NA
V gene: TRBV25-1
CDR3 DNA: TGTGCCAGCAGTGGTTCGGGGAGCTCCTATAATTCACCCCTCCACTTT
CDR3 protein: CASSGSGSSYNSPLHF

D gene: NA
J gene: TRBJ1-1
clone size: NA
V gene: TRBV5-5
CDR3 DNA: TGTGCCAGCAGCGGGCCCAGGAGCCTCGAAGCTTTCTTT
CDR3 protein: CASSGPRSLEAFF

D gene: NA
J gene: TRBJ2-4
clone size: NA
V gene: TRBV30
CDR3 DNA: TGTGCCTGGAGTTCCCAGGTCGCCAAAAACATTCAGTACTTC
CDR3 protein: CAWSSQVAKNIQYF

D gene: NA
J gene: TRBJ2-4
clone size: NA
V gene: TRBV14
CDR3 DNA: TGTGCCAGCAGCCAAGATCTAACAGGGTGGTTAGCCAAAAACATTCAGTACTTC
CDR3 protein: CASSQDLTGWLAKNIQYF

D gene: NA
J gene: TRBJ2-1
clone size: NA
V gene: TRBV13
CDR3 DNA: TGTGCCAGCAGCCTTAGAAATGAGCAGTTCTTC
CDR3 protein: CASSLRNEQFF

D gene: TRBD2
J gene: TRBJ2-5
clone size: NA
V gene: TRBV5-1
CDR3 DNA: TGCGCCAGCAGGCAGACTAGCGGGGCGAGGGAGACCCAGTACTTC
CDR3 protein: CASRQTSGARETQYF

D gene: TRBD1
J gene: TRBJ1-6
clone size: NA
V gene: TRBV6-6
CDR3 DNA: TGTGCCAGCAGTTACACAACAGGGGAGGATTCACCCCTCCACTTT
CDR3 protein: CASSYTTGEDSPLHF

D gene: NA
J gene: TRBJ2-2
clone size: NA
V gene: TRBV4-2
CDR3 DNA: TGTGCCAGCAGCCAGGCGGGACATTCTCACAACACCGGGGAGCTGTTTTTT
CDR3 protein: CASSQAGHSHNTGELFF

D gene: TRBD1
J gene: TRBJ1-1
clone size: many
V gene: TRBV7-2
CDR3 DNA: TGTGCCAGCAGCTTGACGGGACAGCCGACTTTCTTT
CDR3 protein: CASSLTGQPTFF

D gene: NA
J gene: TRBJ1-1
clone size: NA
V gene: TRBV5-1
CDR3 DNA: TGCGCCAGCAGCTTCCGACAGAACACTGAAGCTTTCTTT
CDR3 protein: CASSFRQNTEAFF

D gene: TRBD2
J gene: TRBJ2-2
clone size: NA
V gene: TRBV23-1
CDR3 DNA: TGCGCCAGCAGTCAATCTAGAGCTCGAGCGGGGAACGGGGAGCTGTTTTTT
CDR3 protein: CASSQSRARAGNGELFF

D gene: TRBD2
J gene: TRBJ2-3
clone size: NA
V gene: TRBV4-1
CDR3 DNA: TGCGCCAGCAGCCCCTGGACTAGCGGGAGTAAGGATACGCAGTATTTT
CDR3 protein: CASSPWTSGSKDTQYF

D gene: TRBD1
J gene: TRBJ2-7
clone size: NA
V gene: TRBV5-5
CDR3 DNA: TGTGCCAGCAGCTTGGACCCCGGGACAGGGCTCGAGCAGTACTTC
CDR3 protein: CASSLDPGTGLEQYF

D gene: NA
J gene: TRBJ2-1
clone size: NA
V gene: TRBV19
CDR3 DNA: TGTGCCAGTAGTCGGGAGAGCTCCTACAATGAGCAGTTCTTC
CDR3 protein: CASSRESSYNEQFF

D gene: TRBD1
J gene: TRBJ2-7
clone size: few
V gene: TRBV5-6
CDR3 DNA: TGTGCCAGCAGCTTCTCGGACAGGCGCCTCTACGAGCAGTACTTC
CDR3 protein: CASSFSDRRLYEQYF

D gene: TRBD1
J gene: TRBJ1-3
clone size: NA
V gene: TRBV6-6
CDR3 DNA: TGTGCCAGCAGTTCCGGACAGGGAAAGGCTGGAAACACCATATATTTT
CDR3 protein: CASSSGQGKAGNTIYF

D gene: NA
J gene: TRBJ2-3
clone size: NA
V gene: TRBV7-9
CDR3 DNA: TGTGCCAGCAGCCTTCCCACAGATACGCAGTATTTT
CDR3 protein: CASSLPTDTQYF

D gene: TRBD2
J gene: TRBJ2-1
clone size: NA
V gene: TRBV10-1
CDR3 DNA: TGCGCCAGCAGTGAGCTCGGGGGGGCTGGGCAGTTCTTC
CDR3 protein: CASSELGGAGQFF

D gene: NA
J gene: TRBJ2-5
clone size: NA
V gene: TRBV28
CDR3 DNA: TGTGCCAGCAGCCCAAACGGCGAGACCCAGTACTTC
CDR3 protein: CASSPNGETQYF

D gene: NA
J gene: TRBJ2-5
clone size: NA
V gene: TRBV9
CDR3 DNA: TGTGCCAGCTCCGTACGGTCCCAAGAGACCCAGTACTTC
CDR3 protein: CASSVRSQETQYF

D gene: TRBD1
J gene: TRBJ1-6
clone size: once
V gene: TRBV27
CDR3 DNA: TGTGCCAGCAGCACTGTGACCCCCGGGACAGGGAGCTCCTATAATTCACCCCTCCACTTT
CDR3 protein: CASSTVTPGTGSSYNSPLHF

D gene: TRBD1
J gene: TRBJ2-5
clone size: NA
V gene: TRBV29-1
CDR3 DNA: TGCAGCGCAAACAGGGGTAACCAAGAGACCCAGTACTTC
CDR3 protein: CSANRGNQETQYF

D gene: TRBD1
J gene: TRBJ1-2
clone size: NA
V gene: TRBV4-1
CDR3 DNA: TGCGCCAGCAGCCAAGAGGACAGGAGCTACTATGGCTACACCTTC
CDR3 protein: CASSQEDRSYYGYTF

D gene: NA
J gene: TRBJ2-2
clone size: NA
V gene: TRBV6-5
CDR3 DNA: TGTGCCAGCAGTTACTCGACTATAATCGGGGAGCTGTTTTTT
CDR3 protein: CASSYSTIIGELFF